This T cell receptor (beta chain) came from a study of blood T cell repertoires in COVID-19. Only one count was recorded for this clone. J gave up 8 bases and V 1 base, and 7 bases lay outside the gene matches. Germline CDR1 LGHDT, CDR2 YNNKEL (reference sequence). This CDR3 is 14 amino acids long. Assay: immunoSEQ multiplex PCR; the TCRdb copy retains only in-frame clones and omits some. The sample includes some 150,000 clones, about 90% of them seen just once. The genes are TRBV3-1 (or the pseudogene TRBV3-2) and TRBJ1-2; 7 nucleotides match TRBD1. Sequences were obtained from peripheral blood. The sequence derives from a man aged 50 to 59 with active or convalescent COVID-19. The CDR3 DNA is TGTGCCAGCAGCCAAGGACAGGGATTTGACGGCTACACCTTC. Protein product: CASSQGQGFDGYTF.